The rows below give T cell receptor beta chains drawn from one sample of a study of T-cell memory formation after mild COVID-19. Each CDR3 protein is one row after TCRdb ran MiXCR on the 5' RACE reads. The repertoire consists of almost 45,000 distinct CDR3 sequences, with roughly 6.6% occurring once and the leading ten covering less than 0.95%. The sample comprised PBMCs or a T cell subset sorted from them (not recorded which). These TCRs come from an adult who had mild COVID-19 (a few samples of this study predate the infection). Cell type and time point are not known. Both conserved end residues are part of each CDR3. A D gene is named only where the DNA matches it firmly. Not all rows give a size; the values are once, few, many and, for expanded clones, a class.

clone_size	d_call	v_call	j_call	cdr3_length	cdr3_nt	cdr3_aa
many	-	TRBV30	TRBJ2-4	17	TGTGCCTGGAGTGCAGCCGGGACCCTTGTAGCCAAAAACATTCAGTACTTC	CAWSAAGTLVAKNIQYF
once	-	TRBV12-3/TRBV12-4	TRBJ2-5	12	TGTGCCTGCGGGCGGGGACAAGAGACCCAGTACTTC	CACGRGQETQYF
many	-	TRBV18	TRBJ1-1	16	TGTGCCAGCTCACCCTTTTTACAGGGACAGAACACTGAAGCTTTCTTT	CASSPFLQGQNTEAFF
-	-	TRBV27	TRBJ2-6	14	TGTGCCAGCAGTTTCGGCTCTGGGGCCAACGTCCTGACTTTC	CASSFGSGANVLTF
-	-	TRBV5-1	TRBJ2-5	15	TGCGCCAGCAGCCCCCGTTTCCCAGGCTGGGAGACCCAGTACTTC	CASSPRFPGWETQYF
many	TRBD2	TRBV7-2	TRBJ2-2	16	TGTGCCAGCAGCCCAATAGCGGGAGGGCTCGGCGGGGAGCTGTTTTTT	CASSPIAGGLGGELFF
many	TRBD1	TRBV20-1	TRBJ2-5	14	TGCAGTGCAAAACGGACAGGACGACAAGAGACCCAGTACTTC	CSAKRTGRQETQYF
-	TRBD1	TRBV5-4	TRBJ2-5	14	TGTGCCAGCAGTTTCCGACAGGGCGGCGAGACCCAGTACTTC	CASSFRQGGETQYF
many	-	TRBV29-1	TRBJ1-1	13	TGCAGCTACTTGCGGGGCCCCGGTCTTGGAGCTTTCTTT	CSYLRGPGLGAFF
-	TRBD2	TRBV7-3	TRBJ2-3	21	TGTGCCAGCAGCTTATCCTTACCTCCGGGACTAGCGGGAGCGGGAACAGATACGCAGTATTTT	CASSLSLPPGLAGAGTDTQYF
-	-	TRBV30	TRBJ1-6	16	TGTGCCTGGAGTGTAAGAGTAGGTTCTCGTAATTCACCCCTCCACTTT	CAWSVRVGSRNSPLHF
few	-	TRBV19	TRBJ1-5	13	TGTGCCAGTAATCGAAACGGGGATCAGCCCCAGCATTTT	CASNRNGDQPQHF
few	-	TRBV28	TRBJ1-3	15	TGTGCCAGCAGTTTGCAGGCGCTTAGAGGAAACACCATATATTTT	CASSLQALRGNTIYF
many	-	TRBV3-1	TRBJ2-7	15	TGTGCCAGCAGCCAAGGGTCCCGACGGGCTTACGAGCAGTACTTC	CASSQGSRRAYEQYF
few	TRBD1	TRBV19	TRBJ1-1	17	TGTGCCAGTAGTATAGTTGCCGGGACAGGGCAGAACACTGAAGCTTTCTTT	CASSIVAGTGQNTEAFF
many	TRBD2	TRBV7-9	TRBJ2-2	16	TGTGCCAGCAGCCGAGCGACTAGCGGGGCCCAGGGGGAGCTGTTTTTT	CASSRATSGAQGELFF
many	-	TRBV12-3/TRBV12-4	TRBJ1-1	13	TGTGCCAGCACCGTGACAGTTAACACTGAAGCTTTCTTT	CASTVTVNTEAFF
-	-	TRBV6-2/TRBV6-3	TRBJ1-6	11	TGTGCCAGCAGTTACGACGGACCCCTCCACTTT	CASSYDGPLHF
many	TRBD1	TRBV12-3/TRBV12-4	TRBJ2-3	14	TGTGCCAGCAGGTCCGGACAGGGTCCCGATACGCAGTATTTT	CASRSGQGPDTQYF
few	TRBD2	TRBV20-1	TRBJ2-1	15	TGCAGTGCTAAAATACTAGCGGGAGGGCAAAATGAGCAGTTCTTC	CSAKILAGGQNEQFF
many	TRBD1	TRBV28	TRBJ1-1	14	TGTGCCAGCAGACCTCTACAGGGGGACACTGAAGCTTTCTTT	CASRPLQGDTEAFF
medium-sized	TRBD2	TRBV12-3/TRBV12-4	TRBJ2-7	15	TGTGCCAGCAGTTCGGGCGGGGGGACCACCTACGAGCAGTACTTC	CASSSGGGTTYEQYF
many	TRBD1	TRBV12-3/TRBV12-4	TRBJ1-1	15	TGTGCCAGCAGTTTACGTCGACAGGGTTTCGCTGAAGCTTTCTTT	CASSLRRQGFAEAFF
many	TRBD1	TRBV5-1	TRBJ1-1	15	TGCGCCAGCAGCTTCAGGGGGGACTCGAACACTGAAGCTTTCTTT	CASSFRGDSNTEAFF
many	-	TRBV7-2	TRBJ2-7	15	TGTGCCAGCAGCTTACAGGGCCCTACTAGTAACGAGCAGTACTTC	CASSLQGPTSNEQYF
many	-	TRBV12-3/TRBV12-4	TRBJ2-1	16	TGTGCCAGCAGTCCCCAGGGTGGTAAAGGATACAATGAGCAGTTCTTC	CASSPQGGKGYNEQFF
-	-	TRBV16	TRBJ2-7	15	TGTGCCAGCAGCCTTGGGGCCCCACTATCCTACGAGCAGTACTTC	CASSLGAPLSYEQYF
-	-	TRBV15	TRBJ1-1	14	TGTGCCACCAGCTCCGGGGCGGGAAGCACTGAAGCTTTCTTT	CATSSGAGSTEAFF
many	-	TRBV5-1	TRBJ1-6	14	TGCGCCAGCAGCGCTCAGACAGGTGGTTCACCCCTCCACTTT	CASSAQTGGSPLHF
many	-	TRBV5-1	TRBJ1-1	13	TGCGCCAGCAGCTTCCAGGGTACCACTGAAGCTTTCTTT	CASSFQGTTEAFF
few	-	TRBV29-1	TRBJ1-1	15	TGCAGCACAATAGATCACGGGTTGAGGGACACTGAAGCTTTCTTT	CSTIDHGLRDTEAFF
many	-	TRBV14	TRBJ1-6	14	TGTGCCAGCAGCCAAGGGAGGGAGTATTCACCCCTCCACTTT	CASSQGREYSPLHF
-	TRBD1	TRBV4-1	TRBJ1-2	14	TGCGCCAGCAGCCAAGAAACAGGGGACTATGGCTACACCTTC	CASSQETGDYGYTF
-	-	TRBV7-2	TRBJ2-7	14	TGTGCCAGCAGCTTAGGCCGGAGCTCCTACGAGCAGTACTTC	CASSLGRSSYEQYF
many	-	TRBV11-2	TRBJ1-5	11	TGTGCCAGCAGCCACGACGGACTCCAGCATTTT	CASSHDGLQHF
-	-	TRBV7-2	TRBJ2-2	18	TGTGCCAGCAGCTTAGAATCACGGGCAGGACCTAACACCGGGGAGCTGTTTTTT	CASSLESRAGPNTGELFF
medium-sized	-	TRBV7-2	TRBJ2-7	14	TGTGCCAGCAGCTACGAGGGGACCACCCCTCGGCAGTACTTC	CASSYEGTTPRQYF
many	-	TRBV5-6	TRBJ2-1	15	TGTGCCAGCAGGCAGGATTTGGGGGCTTACAATGAGCAGTTCTTC	CASRQDLGAYNEQFF
-	-	TRBV18	TRBJ2-1	13	TGTGCGAGCAGTGGGGGTTTGATCGATGAGCAGTTCTTC	CASSGGLIDEQFF